This T cell receptor (beta chain) was observed in a study of blood T cell repertoires in COVID-19. Libraries were prepared by immunoSEQ multiplex PCR; TCRdb keeps only in-frame clonotypes and omits some of them. The sample shows about 98,000 clones, about nine tenths of them seen only once. This TCR came from a woman in her forties or fifties with COVID-19, enrolled during active disease. Material for sequencing was peripheral blood.

The CDR3 region has the DNA TGTGCCTTAGCGGGGGCCAACACCGGGGAGCTGTTTTTT. Protein: CALAGANTGELFF. This chain links TRBV30 with TRBJ2-2; 9 bases agree with TRBD2. Per germline, CDR1 GTSNPN and CDR2 SVGIG (reference sequence). The V and J ends lost 7 bases and 2 bases, in that order; junction bases with no gene match: 2. This CDR3 is 13 amino acids long.